This entry lists 16 T cell receptor beta chains sequenced from one sample in a study of control samples from healthy donors and cancer patients. Clones were read by immunoSEQ multiplex PCR, and TCRdb kept only the in-frame ones, dropping some. This repertoire shows fewer than 200,000 clones, 70% to 90% found once; its top ten account for approximately 12%. The sample comprised blood. These receptors were taken from a man younger than 45 in good health.

The chain combines TRBV9 with TRBJ2-3; 7 bases are shared with TRBD1. This CDR3 spans 14 amino acids. The junction had 0 bases not matched to a gene; V was cut back by 0 bases and J by 2 bases. CDR1 and CDR2 from the germline V gene are SGDLS and YYNGEE. Here the CDR3 reads CASSVEGATDTQYF. CDR3 in DNA: TGTGCCAGCAGCGTAGAGGGGGCCACAGATACGCAGTATTTT.

The V gene is TRBV13, the J gene TRBJ1-3; D may be TRBD1 (5 bases). This CDR3 region has 17 residues. Germline V gene data show CDR1 as PRHDT and CDR2 as FYEKMQ (reference sequence). Deletions cut 1 base from V and 1 base from J, with 14 bases between. Here the CDR3 reads CASSLEPPRGSGNTIYF. In DNA, the CDR3 is TGTGCCAGCAGCTTAGAACCTCCCCGGGGGTCTGGAAACACCATATATTTT.

This clone was detected a few times. In the same sample, other DNA sequences code for this CDR3. The chain couples TRBV2 to TRBJ1-6, with 7 bases matching TRBD1. Germline assignment: CDR1 SNHLY and CDR2 FYNNEI. This CDR3 is 13 amino acids long. Losses at the gene ends were 6 bases for V and 10 bases for J; bases not matched to a gene: 6. The CDR3, as DNA: TGTGCCAGCAGAGCGACAGGGAACTCACCCCTCCACTTT. Its translation is CASRATGNSPLHF.

V gene TRBV11-2 combines with J gene TRBJ2-1, with D possibly TRBD2 on 5 matching bases. Trimming took off 8 bases at V and 5 bases at J, with 13 bases between the two ends. The CDR3 spans 13 residues. Germline CDR1 is SGHAT and CDR2 is FQNNGV. For the CDR3, the DNA is TGTGCCAGCGTCCTTGCCGGGGACAATGAGCAGTTCTTC. Its protein is CASVLAGDNEQFF. Combining the CDR3 with reference TRBV11-2 and TRBJ2-1 gives the whole variable domain EAGVAQSPRYKIIEKRQSVAFWCNPISGHATLYWYQQILGQGPKLLIQFQNNGVVDDSQLPKDRFSAERLKGVDSTLKIQPAKLEDSAVYLCASVLAGDNEQFFGPGTRLTVL.

The chain links TRBV27 to TRBJ1-2; 10 nucleotides agree with TRBD1. This CDR3 spans 15 amino acids. From germline, CDR1 is MNHEY and CDR2 SMNVEV (reference sequence). V was clipped by 8 bases and J by 2 bases; unmatched bases: 8. CDR3 bases: TGTGCCAGCGGCTGGGGACAGGGGTCGAACTATGGCTACACCTTC. Translating it yields CASGWGQGSNYGYTF.

V and J are TRBV19 and TRBJ1-5; 7 bases fit TRBD1. V shed 3 bases and J 2 bases; nucleotides not matched to a gene: 4. The CDR3 consists of 15 residues. Germline V CDR1 and CDR2: LNHDA, SQIVND (reference sequence). The CDR3, as DNA: TGTGCCAGTAGTATCGCCGGGACAGGCAATCAGCCCCAGCATTTT. It encodes CASSIAGTGNQPQHF.

This clone was found a few times. J is TRBJ2-3 and V is TRBV15, with 8 bases matching TRBD2. Germline CDR1 and CDR2: LNHNV and YYDKDF (reference sequence). The junction had 0 bases not matched to a gene; V was cut back by 0 bases and J by 1 base. CDR3 size: 15 residues. The CDR3 bases are TGTGCCACCAGCAGAGAGCGGGGGGGCACAGATACGCAGTATTTT. It specifies CATSRERGGTDTQYF.

Worth noting for this clone: This CDR3 fails to terminate in the conserved phenylalanine or tryptophan, so it likely reflects a read error. The DNA is left out, because the CDR3 cannot be placed on it with certainty; the CDR3 is given as TCRdb lists it. This chain connects TRBV20-1 to TRBJ1-1. Germline V gives CDR1 DFQATT, CDR2 SNEGSKA (reference sequence). The CDR3 numbers 11 amino acids, ends counted. The CDR3 region is CSALTQVRELY.

This chain uses TRBV5-1 with TRBJ2-1; TRBD2 agrees at 8 bases. The CDR3 extends over 16 amino acids. After removal of 4 bases from V and 8 bases from J, the junction contained 14 bases not matched to a gene. The V gene's germline CDR1 is SGHRS and CDR2 YFSETQ. The CDR3 region has the DNA TGCGCCAGCAGCCCGACGGGGGGGCCACATTGGGATGAGCAGTTCTTC. Its protein product is CASSPTGGPHWDEQFF. Full variable domain (rest looked up from reference TRBV5-1 and TRBJ2-1): KAGVTQTPRYLIKTRGQQVTLSCSPISGHRSVSWYQQTPGQGLQFLFEYFSETQRNKGNFPGRFSGRQFSNSRSEMNVSTLELGDSALYLCASSPTGGPHWDEQFFGPGTRLTVL.

In its sample, this clone was seen once. This sequence joins TRBV4-1 and TRBJ1-3; D unresolved. CDR1 is MGHRA, CDR2 YSYEKL, per germline. This CDR3 spans 16 amino acids. Trimming pared 0 bases from V and 0 bases from J, leaving 9 bases between. This chain's CDR3 is CASSQDRARSGNTIYF. The CDR3 DNA follows: TGCGCCAGCAGCCAAGACAGAGCCCGCTCTGGAAACACCATATATTTT.

This chain connects TRBV20-1 to TRBJ2-1; D uncertain. The CDR3 sequence is 10 residues long. Trimming cost V 4 bases and J 7 bases, with 5 bases left between them. The germline V gene has CDR1 DFQATT and CDR2 SNEGSKA (reference sequence). DNA for the CDR3: TGCAGTGCTATAGGAAATGAGCAGTTCTTC. This encodes CSAIGNEQFF.

The rearrangement links TRBV4-2 to TRBJ1-1, with D maybe TRBD1 (5 bases). The CDR3 covers 15 residues. The V and J ends lost 6 bases and 3 bases respectively, with 17 bases between them. The V gene's germline CDR1 is LGHNA and CDR2 YNFKEQ. The DNA for the CDR3 is TGTGCCAGCAGGGCACAGGACGTAAGGGACACTGAAGCTTTCTTT. This sequence encodes CASRAQDVRDTEAFF.

The J gene is TRBJ2-7, the V gene TRBV6-5; possibly TRBD1 for D (6 bases). The germline V gene has CDR1 MNHEY and CDR2 SVGAGI. Trimming removed 4 bases from V and 3 bases from J, with 7 bases in between. The CDR3 extends over 12 amino acids. CDR3 protein: CASSSTGYEQYF. The CDR3 DNA reads as TGTGCCAGCAGTTCGACAGGCTACGAGCAGTACTTC.

The chain employs TRBV5-6 and TRBJ1-2, with D perhaps matching TRBD1 (5 bases). V dropped 1 base and J dropped 6 bases, with 10 bases sitting between them. CDR1 is SGHDT, CDR2 YYEEEE, per germline. CDR3 length: 13 amino acids. CDR3 loop: CASSLSQGDGYTF. Written as DNA, the CDR3 is TGTGCCAGCAGCTTGAGCCAGGGCGATGGCTACACCTTC.

The rearrangement joins TRBV29-1 to TRBJ1-2; D gene ambiguous. Trimming removed 0 bases at V and 6 bases at J, with 11 bases between. CDR3 length: 13 amino acids. CDR1 SQVTM and CDR2 ANQGSEA come from the germline V gene. The CDR3 is CSVEDLGADGYTF. CDR3 sequence (DNA): TGCAGCGTTGAAGATCTCGGAGCCGATGGCTACACCTTC.

The V gene is TRBV12-3 or TRBV12-4, the J gene TRBJ1-1; no clear D. The CDR3 sequence is 11 residues long. The V end lost 6 bases, the J end lost 11 bases, and 13 bases lay between the germline ends. The CDR3, as DNA: TGTGCCAGCAGCCCCGGGAGGATGGCTTTCTTT. It codes for CASSPGRMAFF.